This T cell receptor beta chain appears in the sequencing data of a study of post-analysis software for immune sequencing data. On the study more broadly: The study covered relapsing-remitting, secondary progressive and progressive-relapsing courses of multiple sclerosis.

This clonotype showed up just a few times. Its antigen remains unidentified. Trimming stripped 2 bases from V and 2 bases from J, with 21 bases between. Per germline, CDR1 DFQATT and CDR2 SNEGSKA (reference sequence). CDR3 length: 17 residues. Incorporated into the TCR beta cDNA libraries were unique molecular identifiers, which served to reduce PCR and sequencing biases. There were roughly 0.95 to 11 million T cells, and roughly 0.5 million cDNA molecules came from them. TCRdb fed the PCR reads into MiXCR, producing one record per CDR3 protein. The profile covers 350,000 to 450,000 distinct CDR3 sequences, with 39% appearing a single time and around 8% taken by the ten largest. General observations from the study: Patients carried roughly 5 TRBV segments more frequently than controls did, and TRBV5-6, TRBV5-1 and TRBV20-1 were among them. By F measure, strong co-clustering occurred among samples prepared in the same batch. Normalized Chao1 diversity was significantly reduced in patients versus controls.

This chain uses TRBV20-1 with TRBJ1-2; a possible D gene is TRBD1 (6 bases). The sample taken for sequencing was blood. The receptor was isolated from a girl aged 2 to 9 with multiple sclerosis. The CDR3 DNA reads TGCAGTGCTAGACCTCCAGGGACACATATCCCCAACTATGGCTACACCTTC. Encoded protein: CSARPPGTHIPNYGYTF.